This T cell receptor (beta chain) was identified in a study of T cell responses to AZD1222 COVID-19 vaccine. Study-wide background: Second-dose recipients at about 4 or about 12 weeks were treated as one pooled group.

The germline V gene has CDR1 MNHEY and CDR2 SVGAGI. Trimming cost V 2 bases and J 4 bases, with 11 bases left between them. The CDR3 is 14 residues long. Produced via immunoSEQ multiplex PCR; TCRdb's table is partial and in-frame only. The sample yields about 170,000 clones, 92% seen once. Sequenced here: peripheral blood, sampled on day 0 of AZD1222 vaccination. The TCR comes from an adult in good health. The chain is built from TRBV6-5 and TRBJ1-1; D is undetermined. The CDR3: CASSYLQTATEAFF. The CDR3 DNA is TGTGCCAGCAGTTACCTTCAGACGGCCACTGAAGCTTTCTTT.